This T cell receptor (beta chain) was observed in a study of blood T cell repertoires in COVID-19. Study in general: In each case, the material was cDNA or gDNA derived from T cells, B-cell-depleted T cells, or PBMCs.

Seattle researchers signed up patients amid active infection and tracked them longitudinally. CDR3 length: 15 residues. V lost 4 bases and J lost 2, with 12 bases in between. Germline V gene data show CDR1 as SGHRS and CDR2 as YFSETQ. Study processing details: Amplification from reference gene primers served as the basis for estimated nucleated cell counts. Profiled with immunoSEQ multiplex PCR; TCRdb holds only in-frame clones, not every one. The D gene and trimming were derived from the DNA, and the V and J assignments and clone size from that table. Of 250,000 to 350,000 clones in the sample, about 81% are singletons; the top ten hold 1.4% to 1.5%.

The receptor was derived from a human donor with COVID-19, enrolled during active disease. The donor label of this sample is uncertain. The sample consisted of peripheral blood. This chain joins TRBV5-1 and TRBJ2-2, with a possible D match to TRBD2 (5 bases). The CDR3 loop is CASSLIGSNTGELFF. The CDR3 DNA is TGCGCCAGCAGCCTCATAGGGAGCAACACCGGGGAGCTGTTTTTT.